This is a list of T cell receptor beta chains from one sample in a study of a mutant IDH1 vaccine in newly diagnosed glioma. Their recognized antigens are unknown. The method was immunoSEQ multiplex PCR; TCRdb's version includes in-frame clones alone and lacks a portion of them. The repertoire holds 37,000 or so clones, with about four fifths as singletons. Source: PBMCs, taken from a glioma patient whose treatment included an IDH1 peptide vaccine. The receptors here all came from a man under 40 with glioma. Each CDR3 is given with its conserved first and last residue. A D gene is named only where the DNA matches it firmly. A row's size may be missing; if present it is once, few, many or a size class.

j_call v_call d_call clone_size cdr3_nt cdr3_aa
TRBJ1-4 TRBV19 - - TGTGCCAGTAGTCGTCAGGGATCGAACGAAAAACTGTTTTTT CASSRQGSNEKLFF
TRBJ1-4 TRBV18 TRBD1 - TGTGCCAGCTCACCACGTCGGCAGGGGGGCGAAAAACTGTTTTTT CASSPRRQGGEKLFF
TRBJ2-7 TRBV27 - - TGTGCCAGCAGTTTCCGCCAGGCCGGCGAGCAGTACTTC CASSFRQAGEQYF
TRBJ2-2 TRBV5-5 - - TGTGCCAGCAGCTTCGGCGCGGACACCGGGGAGCTGTTTTTT CASSFGADTGELFF
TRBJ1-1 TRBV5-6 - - TGTGCCAGCAGCTTGGGGGGACGGGGTGGTGAAGCTTTCTTT CASSLGGRGGEAFF
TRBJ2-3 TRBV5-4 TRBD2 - TGTGCCAGCAGCTCGCCTCTAGCGGGAGGGCCCCTGCAGTATTTT CASSSPLAGGPLQYF
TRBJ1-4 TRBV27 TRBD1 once TGTGCCAGCAGTCCGAGGGGGCGGGGGGAAAAACTGTTTTTT CASSPRGRGEKLFF
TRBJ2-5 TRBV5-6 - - TGTGCCAGCAGCTTGGCCAGAATTCAAGAGACCCAGTACTTC CASSLARIQETQYF
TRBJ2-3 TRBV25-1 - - TGTGCCAGCAGTCCCGGGGGAACTAGCACAGATACGCAGTATTTT CASSPGGTSTDTQYF
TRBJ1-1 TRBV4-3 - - TGCGCCAGCAGCCAAGTTCGGGCAGGCTACACTGAAGCTTTCTTT CASSQVRAGYTEAFF
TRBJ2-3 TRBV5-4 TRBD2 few TGTGCCAGCAGCTTGGGCGGCGAGCGGGGGGGCAGGGATACGCAGTATTTT CASSLGGERGGRDTQYF
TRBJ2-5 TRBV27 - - TGTGCCAGCAGTTGGGGACTCTCCTCGACCCAGTACTTC CASSWGLSSTQYF
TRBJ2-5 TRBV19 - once TGTGCCAGCTCAGAACAGGCGGGCCCAGAGACCCAGTACTTC CASSEQAGPETQYF
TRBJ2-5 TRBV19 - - TGTGCCAGTAGTAGCAGGGTGAGGGCTCAAGAGACCCAGTACTTC CASSSRVRAQETQYF
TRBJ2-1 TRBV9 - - TGTGCCAGCAGCGTAGATCTAGCCGGATCCTCTGAGCAGTTCTTC CASSVDLAGSSEQFF
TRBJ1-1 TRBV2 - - TGTGCCAGCAGTTACGGTGGTCGGAACACTGAAGCTTTCTTT CASSYGGRNTEAFF
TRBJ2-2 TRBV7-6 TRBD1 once TGTGCCAGCAGCCTTGGGACAGGGATCACCGGGGAGCTGTTTTTT CASSLGTGITGELFF
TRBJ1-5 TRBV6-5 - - TGTGCCAGCAGTGCGGACAGCCTCTATCAGCCCCAGCATTTT CASSADSLYQPQHF
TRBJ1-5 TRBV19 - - TGTGCCAGTAGGGACGGGCCATATTCAAGCAATCAGCCCCAGCATTTT CASRDGPYSSNQPQHF
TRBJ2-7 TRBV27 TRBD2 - TGTACCAGCAGGGGACTAGCGGGAGGGCCTGGATACGAGCAGTACTTC CTSRGLAGGPGYEQYF
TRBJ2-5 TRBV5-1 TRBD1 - TGCGCCAGCAGCGGGACAGGGTCCCAAGAGACCCAGTACTTC CASSGTGSQETQYF
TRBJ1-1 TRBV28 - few TGTGCCAGCAGTCCGGGATGGAACACTGAAGCTTTCTTT CASSPGWNTEAFF
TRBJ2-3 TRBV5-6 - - TGTGCCAGCAGCTTAATAACAGATACGCAGTATTTT CASSLITDTQYF
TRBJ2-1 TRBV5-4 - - TGTGCCAGCAGCCTTGGCGGGGACTACAATGAGCAGTTCTTC CASSLGGDYNEQFF
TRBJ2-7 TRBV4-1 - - TGCGCCAGCAGCCAAGGGCAGGGCCCCATTACCCCCTACGAGCAGTACTTC CASSQGQGPITPYEQYF
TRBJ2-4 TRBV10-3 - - TGTGCCATCAGTGAAGGAGGGGGCAAAAACATTCAGTACTTC CAISEGGGKNIQYF
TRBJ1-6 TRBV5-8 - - TGTGCCAGCAGCTTGGGAAGGGGCTCACCCCTCCACTTT CASSLGRGSPLHF
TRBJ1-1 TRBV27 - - TGTGCCAGCAGTTTCTCACAGGAACAGCCAAACACTGAAGCTTTCTTT CASSFSQEQPNTEAFF
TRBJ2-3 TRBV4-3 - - TGCGCCAGCAGCCCCCGTCCGGGGGGCCTCCGCACAGATACGCAGTATTTT CASSPRPGGLRTDTQYF
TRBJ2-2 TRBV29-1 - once TGCAGCGTGACGAACACCGGGGAGCTGTTTTTT CSVTNTGELFF
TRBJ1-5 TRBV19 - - TGTGCCAGTAGTATTTCGGGGGCTGGCAATCAGCCCCAGCATTTT CASSISGAGNQPQHF
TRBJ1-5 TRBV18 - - TGTGCCAGCTCACCGGTTTCGGGATTCAATCAGCCCCAGCATTTT CASSPVSGFNQPQHF
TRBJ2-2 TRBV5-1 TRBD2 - TGCGCCAGCAGCTTGATGTCTGGACTAGCGTCCGGGGAGCTGTTTTTT CASSLMSGLASGELFF
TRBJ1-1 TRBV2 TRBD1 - TGTGCCAGCAATTGGGACAGGGGGGACACTGAAGCTTTCTTT CASNWDRGDTEAFF
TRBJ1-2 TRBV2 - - TGTGCCAGCATGGAGGGGGGCGGCTACACCTTC CASMEGGGYTF
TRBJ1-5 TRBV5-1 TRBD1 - TGCGCCAGCAGCCCCGGGACAGAACGAAATCAGCCCCAGCATTTT CASSPGTERNQPQHF
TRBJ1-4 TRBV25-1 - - TGTGCCAGCAGTGATCGTCGGCCTAATGAAAAACTGTTTTTT CASSDRRPNEKLFF
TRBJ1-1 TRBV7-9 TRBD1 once TGTGCCAGCAGCTCAAACAGGGGCTCGAACACTGAAGCTTTCTTT CASSSNRGSNTEAFF